These 15 T cell receptor beta chains were all obtained from the same sample, sequenced in a study of control samples from healthy donors and cancer patients (dated by TCRdb to between 2020 and 2021). Preparation of the library involved the immunoSEQ multiplex PCR assay. The source is immuneACCESS, and TCRdb retained only in-frame sequences with V and J called. Part of the clones is not carried over; for the studies checked, unresolved V genes explain less than half of this, and the remainder is unexplained. This sample's clone table shows about 190,000 clones. In total, the top ten clones hold around 2% of the sample. The source material was blood. Receptors originate from a woman in her 30s in good health.

CDR3 in amino acids: CASSVGPGTHYEQYF. The CDR3 nucleotides read TGTGCCAGCAGCGTAGGACCGGGGACTCATTACGAGCAGTACTTC. The chain links TRBV9 to TRBJ2-7, with TRBD2 as a possible D gene (6 bases). This CDR3 comprises 15 residues. Trimming removed 0 bases from V and 4 bases from J, with 14 bases in between. Germline V CDR1 and CDR2: SGDLS, YYNGEE.

CDR3: CASSLVRGGQWNEQYF. The DNA of the CDR3 is TGTGCCAGCAGCTTAGTCCGCGGGGGACAGTGGAACGAGCAGTACTTC. The chain has TRBV11-2 and TRBJ2-7; TRBD1 or TRBD2 may be the D gene (7 bases each). CDR1 is SGHAT, CDR2 FQNNGV, per germline. The ends were cut back, 1 base at V and 5 bases at J, with 18 bases in the middle. CDR3 length equals 16 residues.

The chain employs TRBV3-1 (or the pseudogene TRBV3-2) and TRBJ1-4; no definite D call. The CDR3 is 14 amino acids. Trimming left V 1 base short and J 4 bases short, with 7 bases between. CDR1 and CDR2 from the germline V gene are LGHDT and YNNKEL (reference sequence). As DNA, the CDR3 is TGTGCCAGCAGCCAAGGGCACGGTAATGAAAAACTGTTTTTT. Translation: CASSQGHGNEKLFF.

V gene TRBV6-5 combines with J gene TRBJ1-3, with D tentatively TRBD1 (6 bases). The germline V and J ends were trimmed by 4 bases and 9 bases, with 19 bases remaining between them. The CDR3 covers 15 residues. Germline-derived CDR1 and CDR2 are MNHEY and SVGAGI. CDR3 region: CASSLDGRGLGTIYF. The CDR3 region has the DNA TGTGCCAGCAGTTTAGACGGGCGGGGGCTGGGCACCATATATTTT.

The chain couples TRBV7-2 to TRBJ2-2; the match to TRBD2 covers 7 bases. Per the germline V gene, CDR1 is SGHTA and CDR2 is FQGNSA. The CDR3 is 14 residues long. Trimming at V came to 1 base and at J to 4 bases, leaving 0 bases not matched to a gene. The CDR3 loop is CASSLGGGTGELFF. CDR3 nucleotide sequence: TGTGCCAGCAGCTTAGGGGGGGGCACCGGGGAGCTGTTTTTT.

This chain uses TRBV19 with TRBJ1-1; D perhaps matches TRBD1 (5 bases). Trimming took off 5 bases at V and 6 bases at J, with 19 bases between the two ends. There are 15 residues in the CDR3. In germline, CDR1 is LNHDA, CDR2 SQIVND (reference sequence). The CDR3 nucleotides are TGTGCCAGTAGTTTATCCAGGGAAGGAGGGGCTGAAGCTTTCTTT. This translates into CASSLSREGGAEAFF.

The gene calls are TRBV6-5 and TRBJ1-1, with no clear D. V was shortened by 6 bases and J by 1 base, with 12 bases between the two germline ends. Germline CDR1 and CDR2: MNHEY and SVGAGI. The CDR3 loop spans 14 amino acids. The DNA for the CDR3 is TGTGCCAGCAGGAAATTGGGCCGGAACACTGAAGCTTTCTTT. It encodes CASRKLGRNTEAFF.

V usage is TRBV3-1 (or the pseudogene TRBV3-2) and J usage is TRBJ1-1; possibly TRBD1 for D (6 bases). The V end was cut by 3 bases, the J end by 8 bases, with 10 bases between. Germline values: CDR1 LGHDT, CDR2 YNNKEL (reference sequence). The CDR3 extends over 12 amino acids. The CDR3 loop reads CASSQAQGEAFF. CDR3 nucleotide sequence: TGTGCCAGCAGCCAGGCACAGGGAGAAGCTTTCTTT.

The genes are TRBV3-1 (or the pseudogene TRBV3-2) and TRBJ1-6; TRBD1 might be the D (5 bases). Trimming removed 6 bases at V and 7 bases at J, with 13 bases between. From germline, CDR1 is LGHDT and CDR2 YNNKEL (reference sequence). This CDR3 contains 14 residues. As DNA, the CDR3 is TGTGCCAGCAGTTCCGGGACGGTGAATTCACCCCTCCACTTT. Amino acid sequence: CASSSGTVNSPLHF.

V gene TRBV5-6 combines with J gene TRBJ2-4; D not resolved. V gave up 0 bases and J gave up 0 bases, with 10 bases separating them. Germline V gene lookup returns CDR1 SGHDT and CDR2 YYEEEE. This CDR3 is built from 16 residues. The DNA for the CDR3 is TGTGCCAGCAGCTTGGCCAGTAGAATAGCCAAAAACATTCAGTACTTC. This gives the protein CASSLASRIAKNIQYF.

V is TRBV7-2 and J is TRBJ2-7, with D maybe TRBD2 (5 bases). V lost 1 base to trimming and J lost 6 bases, with 10 bases between them. This CDR3 spans 13 amino acids. Germline V gives CDR1 SGHTA, CDR2 FQGNSA. CDR3 protein: CASSLGEYSEQYF. The CDR3 DNA follows: TGTGCCAGCAGCTTAGGGGAGTATAGCGAGCAGTACTTC.

The V gene is TRBV5-1, the J gene TRBJ1-4; D may be TRBD1 (5 bases). The CDR3 totals 13 residues. The V and J ends lost 5 bases and 8 bases respectively, with 13 bases between them. Germline lookup yields CDR1 SGHRS and CDR2 YFSETQ. DNA for the CDR3: TGCGCCAGCAGGGACAACCCGGGGGAAAAACTGTTTTTT. Its protein is CASRDNPGEKLFF.

CDR3 in DNA: TGTGCCAGCAGCTTAGCCGGGGTCTCCTACGAGCAGTACTTC. It codes for CASSLAGVSYEQYF. The rearrangement links TRBV11-2 to TRBJ2-7; weak D call: TRBD2 (5 bases). V was shortened by 1 base and J by 0 bases, with 7 bases between the two germline ends. CDR1 is SGHAT and CDR2 is FQNNGV in the germline V gene. The CDR3 covers 14 residues. The whole variable domain, filled in from reference TRBV11-2 and TRBJ2-7, reads EAGVAQSPRYKIIEKRQSVAFWCNPISGHATLYWYQQILGQGPKLLIQFQNNGVVDDSQLPKDRFSAERLKGVDSTLKIQPAKLEDSAVYLCASSLAGVSYEQYFGPGTRLTVT.

The genes are TRBV16 and TRBJ1-2, with D unclear. Trimming removed 5 bases at V and 4 bases at J, with 14 bases between. The CDR3 sequence is 14 residues long. From germline, CDR1 is KGHSY and CDR2 FQNENV. The CDR3 sequence: CASSFFTSVYGYTF. CDR3 DNA: TGTGCCAGCAGCTTTTTTACGTCGGTCTATGGCTACACCTTC.

V and J are TRBV5-6 and TRBJ1-1; unclear D gene. Germline lookup yields CDR1 SGHDT and CDR2 YYEEEE. CDR3 length equals 13 residues. The V end lost 0 bases, the J end lost 5 bases, and 8 bases lay between the germline ends. CDR3 coding DNA: TGTGCCAGCAGCTTGGTGGCAACAACTGAAGCTTTCTTT. This codes for CASSLVATTEAFF.